These 17 T cell receptor beta chains share one sample of origin, sequenced in a study of PD-L1 blockade in urothelial cancer. The table came from immunoSEQ multiplex PCR; TCRdb's copy has only in-frame clones and leaves some out. The sample yields tens of thousands of clones, roughly 87% seen once. This specimen was PBMCs, taken around atezolizumab (anti-PD-L1) treatment. The receptors come from a woman aged 70-85 years with urothelial cancer.

The V call is TRBV19, the J call TRBJ2-1, with 8 bases lining up with TRBD2. CDR1 is LNHDA, CDR2 SQIVND, per germline (reference sequence). Trimming at V came to 5 bases and at J to 9 bases, leaving 27 bases not matched to a gene. The CDR3 has 20 residues. The CDR3 spells CASSAFRGGGLPTPQREQFF. In nucleotides, the CDR3 is TGTGCCAGTAGTGCCTTCAGGGGCGGGGGGCTACCCACCCCCCAGCGTGAGCAGTTCTTC.

The chain has TRBV27 and TRBJ2-7; TRBD2 matches 15 bases. Germline V CDR1 and CDR2: MNHEY, SMNVEV (reference sequence). V was pared by 5 bases and J by 3 bases, with 8 bases of the junction left unmatched. The CDR3 loop spans 17 amino acids. The CDR3 region is CASSLTGTSGRFYEQYF. The CDR3 DNA reads as TGTGCCAGCAGTCTTACGGGGACTAGCGGGAGGTTCTACGAGCAGTACTTC.

The chain combines TRBV9 with TRBJ2-2; 10 bases are shared with TRBD1. V gave up 3 bases and J gave up 8 bases; unmatched junction bases: 7. Germline CDR1 and CDR2: SGDLS and YYNGEE. This CDR3 is 15 amino acids long. The CDR3 region has the DNA TGTGCCAGCAGCGCTTGGGACAGGGGTTCAGGGGAGCTGTTTTTT. Protein sequence: CASSAWDRGSGELFF.

The V gene is TRBV4-2, the J gene TRBJ2-1; 10 nucleotides match TRBD2. This CDR3 has 16 amino acids. V gave up 4 bases and J gave up 2 bases; unmatched junction bases: 5. Germline V gene data show CDR1 as LGHNA and CDR2 as YNFKEQ. DNA for the CDR3: TGTGCCAGCAGCCGGACTCTAGCGGGGGCCTACAATGAGCAGTTCTTC. This codes for CASSRTLAGAYNEQFF.

The chain employs TRBV2 and TRBJ2-7, with a weak D call TRBD2 (5 bases). This CDR3 is 14 amino acids long. V lost 6 bases and J lost 5, with 17 bases in between. CDR1 SNHLY and CDR2 FYNNEI come from the germline V gene. CDR3 in amino acids: CASSPREPSHEQYF. DNA for the CDR3: TGTGCCAGCAGCCCGAGGGAGCCTAGTCACGAGCAGTACTTC.

V usage is TRBV25-1 and J usage is TRBJ2-7; TRBD2 agrees at 8 bases. This CDR3 region has 16 residues. V lost 4 bases to trimming and J lost 7 bases; unmatched junction nucleotides: 15. Germline loops: CDR1 MGHDK, CDR2 SYGVNS. This chain's CDR3 is CASSAPGAGAVGEQYF. The CDR3 DNA follows: TGTGCCAGCAGTGCCCCCGGAGCGGGGGCCGTTGGAGAGCAGTACTTC.

The rearrangement links TRBV6-6 to TRBJ2-3; the D gene is possibly TRBD2 (7 bases). The V end lost 0 bases, the J end lost 5 bases, and 12 bases lay between the germline ends. CDR3 size: 15 residues. CDR1 is MNHNY, CDR2 SVGAGI, per germline (reference sequence). DNA for the CDR3: TGTGCCAGCAGTTACTCAGGGCGGGGGCTAGATACGCAGTATTTT. As protein: CASSYSGRGLDTQYF.

V usage is TRBV18 and J usage is TRBJ1-1; the match to TRBD1 covers 8 bases. The CDR3 length is 17 residues. CDR1 and CDR2 from the germline V gene are KGHSH and LQKENI. V shed 1 base and J 6 bases; nucleotides not matched to a gene: 13. The CDR3 DNA reads as TGTGCCAGCTCACCACACTCTCAGGGGGCTTTTGTGGCTGAAGCTTTCTTT. Protein: CASSPHSQGAFVAEAFF.

This clone appeared once. V usage is TRBV5-1 and J usage is TRBJ2-3; D gene uncertain. CDR1 and CDR2 (germline): SGHRS, YFSETQ. This CDR3 has 13 residues. Trimming left V 3 bases short and J 1 base short, with 6 bases between. DNA for the CDR3: TGCGCCAGCAGCTCTTCGGGCACAGATACGCAGTATTTT. It is translated as CASSSSGTDTQYF.

This chain uses TRBV7-2 with TRBJ1-2; TRBD1 might be the D (6 bases). Trimming pared 5 bases from V and 8 bases from J, leaving 15 bases between. This CDR3 is built from 13 residues. CDR1 is SGHTA and CDR2 is FQGNSA in the germline V gene. DNA of the CDR3: TGTGCCAGCAGCCGATCTACAGGGCCCGGCTACACCTTC. It specifies CASSRSTGPGYTF. The full variable domain, with the rest looked up from reference TRBV7-2 and TRBJ1-2, is GAGVSQSPSNKVTEKGKDVELRCDPISGHTALYWYRQSLGQGLEFLIYFQGNSAPDKSGLPSDRFSAERTGGSVSTLTIQRTQQEDSAVYLCASSRSTGPGYTFGSGTRLTVV.

This chain joins TRBV30 and TRBJ2-1; TRBD2 aligns across 10 bases. The CDR3 contains 15 residues. After removal of 1 base from V and 7 bases from J, the junction contained 7 bases not matched to a gene. The V gene's germline CDR1 is GTSNPN and CDR2 SVGIG (reference sequence). CDR3 protein: CAWSAKSGGVNEQFF. DNA for the CDR3: TGTGCCTGGAGTGCGAAAAGCGGGGGGGTTAATGAGCAGTTCTTC.

The V gene is TRBV30, the J gene TRBJ2-3; TRBD1 matches at 8 bases. The germline gives CDR1 GTSNPN, CDR2 SVGIG (reference sequence). Germline trimming cut 2 bases from V and 3 bases from J; bases unmatched to any gene: 4. This CDR3 region has 14 residues. For the CDR3, the DNA is TGTGCCTGGAGTTGGCAGGGGGCTACAGATACGCAGTATTTT. Translation gives CAWSWQGATDTQYF.

This chain joins TRBV13 and TRBJ2-1; 12 positions match TRBD2. J gave up 5 bases and V 4 bases, and 18 bases lay outside the gene matches. Per the germline V gene, CDR1 is PRHDT and CDR2 is FYEKMQ (reference sequence). The CDR3 totals 20 residues. This chain's CDR3 is CASSSNRDRWTSGDHNEQFF. CDR3 sequence (DNA): TGTGCCAGCAGCTCAAACCGGGACCGTTGGACTAGCGGGGACCACAATGAGCAGTTCTTC.

This clone was counted once. The V and J genes are TRBV4-1 and TRBJ1-3; 7 bases are shared with TRBD1. In germline, CDR1 is MGHRA, CDR2 YSYEKL. The ends lost 1 base at V and 0 bases at J; junction bases unmatched: 12. The CDR3 loop spans 19 amino acids. The CDR3 DNA reads TGCGCCAGCAGCCAAGGGGGTCCGGGACAGATGTTCTCTGGAAACACCATATATTTT. Its translation is CASSQGGPGQMFSGNTIYF.

The V gene is TRBV7-7, the J gene TRBJ2-7; D gene uncertain. CDR1 is SSHAT and CDR2 is FNYEAQ in the germline V gene (reference sequence). V lost 5 bases, J lost 6 bases, and 17 bases lay in between. The CDR3 sequence is 14 residues long. CDR3 sequence (DNA): TGTGCCAGCAGCCCAAACCAAGCCGTATCCGAGCAGTACTTC. It translates to CASSPNQAVSEQYF. The entire variable domain, with the rest obtained from reference TRBV7-7 and TRBJ2-7, is as follows: GAGVSQSPRYKVTKRGQDVTLRCDPISSHATLYWYQQALGQGPEFLTYFNYEAQPDKSGLPSDRFSAERPEGSISTLTIQRTEQRDSAMYRCASSPNQAVSEQYFGPGTRLTVT.

V is TRBV7-9 and J is TRBJ1-2; 8 bases agree with TRBD1. CDR3 length equals 16 residues. The germline V gene has CDR1 SEHNR and CDR2 FQNEAQ (reference sequence). The junction had 10 bases not matched to a gene; V was cut back by 5 bases and J by 2 bases. DNA for the CDR3: TGTGCCAGCAGCCCAAGCGGACAGGGACCGAACTATGGCTACACCTTC. Encoded protein: CASSPSGQGPNYGYTF.

The chain is built from TRBV5-6 and TRBJ1-5; D is perhaps TRBD1 (5 bases). The germline V and J ends were trimmed by 3 bases and 3 bases, with 13 bases remaining between them. The germline CDR1 and CDR2 sequences are SGHDT and YYEEEE. This CDR3 region has 15 residues. CDR3 residues: CASSWGGLSNQPQHF. The CDR3 DNA is TGTGCCAGCAGCTGGGGGGGACTGTCCAATCAGCCCCAGCATTTT.